Listed below are T cell receptor beta chains from one sample, sequenced in a study of T cells in Graves' hyperthyroidism and ophthalmopathy. One entry per CDR3 protein, called by TCRdb with MiXCR from the multiplex PCR reads. The sample lists some 510,000 distinct CDR3 sequences, around 21% occurring once. The specimen was blood. The receptors stem from a man aged 18-30 years with Graves' hyperthyroidism. The CDR3 runs from the conserved cysteine through the conserved F or W. A D gene is named only where the DNA matches it firmly. Clone sizes are given selectively: once, few, many, or a class where the clone is expanded.

14 NA TRBJ1-1 TRBV28 many TGTGCCAGCAGTTTAGGGGGACTGAACACTGAAGCTTTCTTT CASSLGGLNTEAFF
14 NA TRBJ1-5 TRBV15 few TGTGCCACCAGCAGAGGTGAGGGGGATCAGCCCCAGCATTTT CATSRGEGDQPQHF
15 NA TRBJ2-5 TRBV9 many TGTGCCAGCAGCGTAGGCGGGGCCGTCGGGGAGACCCAGTACTTC CASSVGGAVGETQYF
14 NA TRBJ2-5 TRBV5-5 many TGTGCCAGCAGCTTGGTGGCAGGGAAAGAGACCCAGTACTTC CASSLVAGKETQYF
13 NA TRBJ1-1 TRBV19 NA TGTGCCACCAGAAGAGAGTGGAACACTGAAGCTTTCTTT CATRREWNTEAFF
15 TRBD1 TRBJ1-1 TRBV12-3/TRBV12-4 NA TGTGCCAGCAGTTTGAGGGACAGGGTGAACACTGAAGCTTTCTTT CASSLRDRVNTEAFF
14 TRBD1 TRBJ1-1 TRBV12-3/TRBV12-4 many TGTGCCAGCAGGGGACAGGGGGCTTACACTGAAGCTTTCTTT CASRGQGAYTEAFF
15 TRBD1 TRBJ2-7 TRBV7-2 many TGTGCCAGCAGCTTAGACGCAGGACAGGGCTACGAGCAGTACTTC CASSLDAGQGYEQYF
13 NA TRBJ2-5 TRBV6-1 many TGTGCCAGCAGGGACAGCCGATCCTGGACCCAGTACTTC CASRDSRSWTQYF
17 NA TRBJ1-5 TRBV6-1 many TGTGCCAGCGGTGAAAGTGGTCCTTATCCCCAATATCAGCCCCAGCATTTT CASGESGPYPQYQPQHF
15 NA TRBJ1-5 TRBV7-8 many TGTGCCAGCAGCTTAGCACGGTTTAGCAATCAGCCCCAGCATTTT CASSLARFSNQPQHF
16 TRBD1 TRBJ1-1 TRBV29-1 NA TGCAGCGTTGAACCCAGAAAACAGGGGTTGAACACTGAAGCTTTCTTT CSVEPRKQGLNTEAFF
13 NA TRBJ2-5 TRBV27 NA TGTGCCAGCAGCCGACCCAACCAAGAGACCCAGTACTTC CASSRPNQETQYF
14 NA TRBJ2-7 TRBV6-1 NA TGTGCCAGCAGTGACACCTCTTCTTCCTACGAGCAGTACTTC CASSDTSSSYEQYF
16 TRBD2 TRBJ2-5 TRBV27 few TGTGCCAGCAGTTTATCGAGCGGGAGACCTCAAGAGACCCAGTACTTC CASSLSSGRPQETQYF
15 NA TRBJ2-7 TRBV7-2 many TGTGCCAGCAGCCGGACCAAAGGCAGAGCCTACGAGCAGTACTTC CASSRTKGRAYEQYF
15 NA TRBJ1-2 TRBV4-1 many TGTGCCAGCAGCCAACCCGGACAGCCCAACTATGGCTACACCTTC CASSQPGQPNYGYTF
13 NA TRBJ1-1 TRBV28 many TGTGCCAGCATCGGGGTGATGAACACTGAAGCTTTCTTT CASIGVMNTEAFF
17 NA TRBJ2-2 TRBV9 many TGTGCCAGCAGCGTAGCTTTTCAGGGGAAAGTGCCCGGGGAGCTGTTTTTT CASSVAFQGKVPGELFF
14 NA TRBJ2-5 TRBV30 NA TGTGCCTGGAGTGGGTACCCGCTGAGAGAGACCCAGTACTTC CAWSGYPLRETQYF
14 NA TRBJ2-7 TRBV19 many TGTGCCAGTACCCCCGACAGTCGCACCTACGAGCAGTACTTC CASTPDSRTYEQYF
13 NA TRBJ1-1 TRBV6-2/TRBV6-3 many TGTGCCAGCACCCAAAGAGGGTACGCTGAAGCTTTCTTT CASTQRGYAEAFF
15 NA TRBJ1-3 TRBV7-2 NA TGTGCCAGCAGCTTAGGCAGGTCTGCTGGAAACACCATATATTTT CASSLGRSAGNTIYF
11 NA TRBJ2-5 TRBV30 NA TGTGCCTGGAGTGTCGGAAAGACCCAGTACTTC CAWSVGKTQYF
15 TRBD1 TRBJ2-7 TRBV6-2/TRBV6-3 few TGTGCCAGCAGTTATGAATGGACAGGGAACTACGAGCAGTACTTC CASSYEWTGNYEQYF
16 NA TRBJ1-3 TRBV11-2 few TGTGCCAGCAGCTTAGATCCCGCGCGGTTAGGAAACACCATATATTTT CASSLDPARLGNTIYF
14 NA TRBJ1-2 TRBV12-3/TRBV12-4 few TGTGCCAGCAGAAATCCAGCGGCAAGTTATGGCTACACCTTC CASRNPAASYGYTF
15 NA TRBJ1-3 TRBV7-2 NA TGTGCCAGCAGCTTAGAGCCAGGGACTGGAAACACCATATATTTT CASSLEPGTGNTIYF
16 TRBD2 TRBJ2-5 TRBV28 NA TGTGCCAGCAGTGGGCGACTAGCGGGGATTTTGGAGACCCAGTACTTC CASSGRLAGILETQYF
17 TRBD1 TRBJ1-2 TRBV6-1 NA TGTGCCAGTACCTTGACAGGGAATATGCTGGGTGACTATGGCTACACCTTC CASTLTGNMLGDYGYTF
14 TRBD1 TRBJ1-2 TRBV27 NA TGTGCCAGCAGCCCGGGGCAGGGGGTGGGCGGCTACACCTTC CASSPGQGVGGYTF
13 NA TRBJ2-2 TRBV2 many TGTGCCGGAGGGACAGAGAACACCGGGGAGCTGTTTTTT CAGGTENTGELFF
15 NA TRBJ1-5 TRBV20-1 few TGCAGTGCTAGAGATTCTAGAAGTGGCAATCAGCCCCAGCATTTT CSARDSRSGNQPQHF
13 TRBD2 TRBJ2-7 TRBV29-1 NA TGCAGCGTTTCCCAGCGGGGAACCTACGAGCAGTACTTC CSVSQRGTYEQYF
17 NA TRBJ1-3 TRBV7-2 many TGTGCCAGCAGCCTACCGAGGGGACCGCCTTCTGGAAACACCATATATTTT CASSLPRGPPSGNTIYF
14 TRBD1 TRBJ1-2 TRBV12-5 many TGTGCTAGTGGTTTATTCCAGGGGGAATATGGCTACACCTTC CASGLFQGEYGYTF
14 TRBD1 TRBJ1-2 TRBV27 many TGTGCCAGCAGTTTTCAGGGGGGGTCTAGCGGCTACACCTTC CASSFQGGSSGYTF
16 NA TRBJ1-6 TRBV11-2 NA TGTGCCAGCAGCCCTGATACCAGGATCTATAATTCACCCCTCCACTTT CASSPDTRIYNSPLHF